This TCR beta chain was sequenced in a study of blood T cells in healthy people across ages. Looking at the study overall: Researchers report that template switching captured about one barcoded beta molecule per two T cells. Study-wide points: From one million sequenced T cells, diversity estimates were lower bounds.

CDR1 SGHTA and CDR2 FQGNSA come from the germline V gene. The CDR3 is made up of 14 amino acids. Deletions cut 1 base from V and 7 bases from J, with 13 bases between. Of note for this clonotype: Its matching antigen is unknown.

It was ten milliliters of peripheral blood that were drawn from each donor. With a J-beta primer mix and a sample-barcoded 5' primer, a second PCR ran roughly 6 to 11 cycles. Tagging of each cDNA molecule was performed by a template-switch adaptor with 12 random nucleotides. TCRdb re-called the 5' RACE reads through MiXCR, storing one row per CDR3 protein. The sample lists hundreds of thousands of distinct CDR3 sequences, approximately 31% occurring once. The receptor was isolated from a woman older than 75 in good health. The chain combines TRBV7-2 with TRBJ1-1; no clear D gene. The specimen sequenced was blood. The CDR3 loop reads CASSLVLGYSEAFF. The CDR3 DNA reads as TGTGCCAGCAGCTTAGTTCTGGGGTATAGTGAAGCTTTCTTT.